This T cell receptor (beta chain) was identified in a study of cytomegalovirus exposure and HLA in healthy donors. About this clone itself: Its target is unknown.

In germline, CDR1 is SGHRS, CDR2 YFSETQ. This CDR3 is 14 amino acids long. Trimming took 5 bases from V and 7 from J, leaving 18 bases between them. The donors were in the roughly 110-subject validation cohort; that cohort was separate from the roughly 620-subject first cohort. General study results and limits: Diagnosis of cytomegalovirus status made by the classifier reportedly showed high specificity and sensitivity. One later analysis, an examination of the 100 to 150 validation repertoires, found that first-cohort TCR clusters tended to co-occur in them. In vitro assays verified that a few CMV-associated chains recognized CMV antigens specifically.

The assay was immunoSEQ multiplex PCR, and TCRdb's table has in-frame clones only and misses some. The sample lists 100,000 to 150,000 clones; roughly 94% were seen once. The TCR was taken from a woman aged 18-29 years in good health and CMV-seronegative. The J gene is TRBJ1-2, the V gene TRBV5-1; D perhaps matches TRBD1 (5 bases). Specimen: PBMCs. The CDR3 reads CASRWDREGPGYTF. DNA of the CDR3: TGCGCCAGCAGATGGGACCGGGAGGGTCCTGGCTACACCTTC.